The 14 T cell receptor beta chains below all came from one sample that was sequenced in a study of blood T cell repertoires in COVID-19. TCRdb's copy holds only in-frame clones and misses some; the assay was immunoSEQ multiplex PCR. The sample lists about 32,000 clones; approximately 91% were seen once. The sample comprised peripheral blood. The receptors were sampled from a man aged 55 to 70 with acute or convalescent COVID-19.

The V and J genes are TRBV6-6 and TRBJ1-2; 7 bases line up with TRBD1. The ends lost 1 base at V and 4 bases at J; junction bases unmatched: 0. The CDR3 is 13 residues long. Per the germline V gene, CDR1 is MNHNY and CDR2 is SVGAGI (reference sequence). The CDR3 nucleotides are TGTGCCAGCAGTTACTGGGACAGCTATGGCTACACCTTC. It is translated as CASSYWDSYGYTF.

The chain employs TRBV10-1 and TRBJ2-3; D is possibly TRBD2 (6 bases). The CDR3 sequence is 16 residues long. V lost 3 bases to trimming and J lost 2 bases, with 15 bases between them. Germline V CDR1 and CDR2: WNHNN, SYGVQD (reference sequence). The CDR3 sequence: CASSDERRRDTDTQYF. The DNA of the CDR3 is TGCGCCAGCAGTGATGAGCGCCGGAGGGACACAGATACGCAGTATTTT.

The chain combines TRBV19 with TRBJ1-3, with D perhaps matching TRBD1 (5 bases). Germline CDR1 and CDR2: LNHDA and SQIVND (reference sequence). Trimming cost V 3 bases and J 0 bases, with 12 bases left between them. This CDR3 is 16 amino acids long. The CDR3 sequence: CASSIVGGTSGNTIYF. The CDR3 nucleotides read TGTGCCAGTAGTATTGTTGGGGGGACCTCTGGAAACACCATATATTTT.

J is TRBJ1-4 and V is TRBV7-9; 7 bases fit TRBD1. Germline V lookup: CDR1 SEHNR, CDR2 FQNEAQ (reference sequence). The CDR3 loop spans 16 amino acids. The V gene end was trimmed by 5 bases and the J gene end by 8 bases; junction bases not matched to a gene: 14. CDR3 loop: CASSLDREGSREKLFF. The CDR3 DNA is TGTGCCAGCAGCCTTGACAGGGAAGGAAGTCGGGAAAAACTGTTTTTT.

The chain carries TRBV30 and TRBJ1-6, with a possible D match to TRBD1 (6 bases). V gave up 0 bases and J gave up 6 bases, with 9 bases separating them. Germline CDR1 reads GTSNPN; CDR2 reads SVGIG (reference sequence). The CDR3 spans 14 residues. The CDR3 DNA follows: TGTGCCTGGAGTGTGTTCAGGGGTAATTCACCCCTCCACTTT. Translation gives CAWSVFRGNSPLHF.

The rearrangement uses TRBV7-2 and TRBJ1-4, with a weak D call TRBD1 (6 bases). This CDR3 spans 14 amino acids. Trimming pared 2 bases from V and 8 bases from J, leaving 12 bases between. Germline-derived CDR1 and CDR2 are SGHTA and FQGNSA. CDR3 DNA sequence: TGTGCCAGCAGCTTATCAGGGGTAGAGGAAAAACTGTTTTTT. This gives the protein CASSLSGVEEKLFF.

This clone has a single count. The chain is built from TRBV25-1 and TRBJ2-1; 13 bases are shared with TRBD2. CDR1 is MGHDK and CDR2 is SYGVNS in the germline V gene. The CDR3 consists of 18 residues. V gave up 4 bases and J gave up 2 bases; unmatched junction bases: 8. CDR3 DNA sequence: TGTGCCAGCAGTGCCTTCTTTGGGACTAGCGGGACCTACAATGAGCAGTTCTTC. Translating it yields CASSAFFGTSGTYNEQFF.

The chain joins TRBV24-1 to TRBJ1-5, with 10 bases matching TRBD1. The CDR3 spans 16 residues. Germline assignment: CDR1 KGHDR and CDR2 SFDVKD. V lost 7 bases and J lost 5; bases outside the gene matches: 10. CDR3 sequence reads: CATSDTRTGGDQPQHF. CDR3 in DNA: TGTGCCACCAGCGATACGCGGACAGGGGGAGATCAGCCCCAGCATTTT.

V gene TRBV7-9 combines with J gene TRBJ2-7, with 14 bases lining up with TRBD2. The CDR3 spans 16 residues. Per the germline V gene, CDR1 is SEHNR and CDR2 is FQNEAQ (reference sequence). V was clipped by 2 bases and J by 5 bases; unmatched bases: 5. CDR3 DNA sequence: TGTGCCAGCAGCTTACTGACTAGCGGGAGGGCCCACGAGCAGTACGTC. It is translated as CASSLLTSGRAHEQYV.

The chain employs TRBV6-1 and TRBJ1-5; the D gene is possibly TRBD1 (6 bases). This CDR3 has 17 amino acids. The V gene lost 4 bases and the J gene lost 1 base, with 17 bases spanning the gap. CDR1 MNHNS and CDR2 SASEGT come from the germline V gene. CDR3 sequence reads: CASSGLDSLISNQPQHF. CDR3 DNA sequence: TGTGCCAGCAGTGGGCTGGACAGCCTTATCAGCAATCAGCCCCAGCATTTT.

The chain uses TRBV18 and TRBJ1-1; TRBD1 matches 7 bases. The germline V gene encodes CDR1 KGHSH and CDR2 LQKENI. The CDR3 is 14 residues long. Unmatched junction bases numbered 9, after V lost 4 bases and J lost 7 bases. The CDR3 sequence is CASSRDSQTGEAFF. The CDR3 nucleotides read TGTGCCAGCTCACGGGACAGTCAAACTGGTGAAGCTTTCTTT.

The gene calls are TRBV27 and TRBJ1-6; weak D call: TRBD1 (6 bases). The CDR3 spans 12 residues. Germline CDR1 and CDR2: MNHEY and SMNVEV (reference sequence). V was pared by 7 bases and J by 13 bases, with 14 bases between. CDR3 coding DNA: TGTGCCAGCACCGGGGGGCGACAGCCCCTCCACTTT. Translated, it gives CASTGGRQPLHF.

The J gene is TRBJ2-6, the V gene TRBV24-1; TRBD2 might be the D (5 bases). Trimming cost V 7 bases and J 0 bases, with 18 bases left between them. CDR3 length: 18 residues. Germline CDR1 KGHDR, CDR2 SFDVKD. The CDR3 DNA follows: TGTGCCACCAGCGGTGCGGGCCTAGTTACCTCTGGGGCCAACGTCCTGACTTTC. Amino acids: CATSGAGLVTSGANVLTF.

This chain joins TRBV9 and TRBJ2-7; TRBD1 matches 9 bases. The CDR3 extends over 15 amino acids. Germline CDR1 and CDR2: SGDLS and YYNGEE. The junction had 3 bases not matched to a gene; V was cut back by 0 bases and J by 2 bases. This CDR3 reads CASSVGGDRAYEQYF. The CDR3 coding sequence is TGTGCCAGCAGCGTAGGAGGGGACAGGGCCTACGAGCAGTACTTC.